This passage covers 22 T cell receptor beta chains from one sample sequenced in a study of PD-1 blockade in mismatch repair-deficient tumors. Data came from immunoSEQ multiplex PCR; TCRdb stores just in-frame clones and leaves some out. The sample includes 38,000 or so clones, around 84% of them seen just once. The sample in question was peripheral blood, obtained roughly 76 weeks after starting pembrolizumab. These receptors originate from an adult with mismatch repair-deficient cancer.

J is TRBJ2-7 and V is TRBV6-1; possibly TRBD2 for D (6 bases). Germline V lookup: CDR1 MNHNS, CDR2 SASEGT. The CDR3 is 14 amino acids. Trimming removed 4 bases at V and 6 bases at J, with 16 bases between. The CDR3 region has the DNA TGTGCCAGCAGTGCGGGAGTGGCGAGAATCGAGCAGTACTTC. Translated: CASSAGVARIEQYF.

V usage is TRBV27 and J usage is TRBJ1-2; D is ambiguous. The CDR3 length is 14 residues. Germline CDR1 MNHEY, CDR2 SMNVEV (reference sequence). V lost 0 bases, J lost 7 bases, and 12 bases lay in between. CDR3 loop: CASSLSGLSGGYTF. The CDR3 DNA is TGTGCCAGCAGTTTATCAGGCCTCAGCGGTGGCTACACCTTC.

This clone was detected once. This chain uses TRBV5-5 with TRBJ1-2, with D possibly TRBD1 on 6 matching bases. Trimming removed 3 bases at V and 4 bases at J, with 13 bases between. The CDR3 runs 14 residues. Germline CDR1 is SGHKS and CDR2 is YYEKEE (reference sequence). DNA for the CDR3: TGTGCCAGCAGCTGGGGGGGCCAGATCTATGGCTACACCTTC. Translation gives CASSWGGQIYGYTF.

This clone is categorized as medium-sized. J is TRBJ2-3 and V is TRBV7-3; TRBD2 is a possible D gene (7 bases). V dropped 2 bases and J dropped 9 bases, with 18 bases sitting between them. CDR3 size: 15 residues. The V gene's germline CDR1 is SGHTA and CDR2 FQGTGA. CDR3 nucleotides: TGTGCCAGCAGCTTATCCGCGGGGGCCCCTGGAACGCAGTATTTT. It codes for CASSLSAGAPGTQYF.

The gene calls are TRBV9 and TRBJ2-1; TRBD1 or TRBD2 may be the D gene (5 bases each). With 0 bases removed from V and 3 bases from J, the gap between germline ends came to 10 bases. CDR1 is SGDLS, CDR2 YYNGEE, per germline. This CDR3 is built from 15 residues. The CDR3 is CASSVVGDLYNEQFF. For the CDR3, the DNA is TGTGCCAGCAGCGTAGTTGGGGACCTCTACAATGAGCAGTTCTTC.

This clone came up once. V is TRBV2 and J is TRBJ2-1; 10 nucleotides match TRBD1. The CDR3 extends over 15 amino acids. Germline values: CDR1 SNHLY, CDR2 FYNNEI. V shed 4 bases, J shed 10 bases, and the junction held 10 bases outside the gene matches. CDR3 sequence reads: CASSGDRQGAQEQFF. The CDR3 nucleotides read TGTGCCAGCAGTGGGGATCGACAGGGGGCGCAGGAGCAGTTCTTC.

The chain combines TRBV5-5 with TRBJ2-1; 7 bases are a match to TRBD2. CDR1 is SGHKS and CDR2 is YYEKEE in the germline V gene (reference sequence). J lost 8 bases, V lost 3 bases, and 11 bases had no gene match. The length of the CDR3 is 15 residues. CDR3 sequence reads: CASSYPGLSSDEQFF. CDR3 DNA sequence: TGTGCCAGCAGCTATCCGGGACTATCCTCCGATGAGCAGTTCTTC.

This clone turned up a few times. The rearrangement joins TRBV6-1 to TRBJ2-1, with 7 bases that match TRBD2. The CDR3 extends over 14 amino acids. With 6 bases clipped from V and 6 bases from J, the junction kept 8 bases outside the gene matches. Germline V gene sequence: CDR1 MNHNS, CDR2 SASEGT. CDR3 region: CASRKVSGGNEQFF. CDR3 DNA sequence: TGTGCCAGCAGGAAGGTTTCGGGGGGCAATGAGCAGTTCTTC.

To note about this clone: The junction differs from germline at one of its ends, possibly a read error. Other DNA sequences within the sample encode an identical CDR3. The rearrangement links TRBV6-5 to TRBJ2-2; TRBD1 matches at 8 bases. The CDR3 has 15 residues. CDR1 is MNHEY, CDR2 SVGAGI, per germline. CDR3: CASSYGAGGTGELFF. The DNA of the CDR3 is TGTGCCAGCAGTTACGGTGCAGGGGGCACCGGGGAACTGTTTTTT.

V is TRBV25-1 and J is TRBJ1-5; TRBD1 matches at 8 bases. Trimming took 5 bases from V and 6 from J; bases not matched to a gene: 12. There are 16 residues in the CDR3. The germline V gene has CDR1 MGHDK and CDR2 SYGVNS. Here the CDR3 DNA reads TGTGCCAGCAGTACCCTTGGTCAGGGGGCTCTTCAGCCCCAGCATTTT. Translation: CASSTLGQGALQPQHF.

This clone has more than one count but fewer than ten. The chain employs TRBV7-9 and TRBJ2-7, with D tentatively TRBD1 (5 bases). Trimming shortened V by 6 bases and J by 3 bases, and 24 bases separated the two germline ends. Germline V gene lookup returns CDR1 SEHNR and CDR2 FQNEAQ (reference sequence). This CDR3 has 17 amino acids. CDR3 sequence: CASSRTYGARKDYEQYF. The CDR3 bases are TGTGCCAGCAGTCGTACCTATGGGGCTCGGAAGGACTACGAGCAGTACTTC. Variable domain in full (rest from reference TRBV7-9 and TRBJ2-7): DTGVSQNPRHKITKRGQNVTFRCDPISEHNRLYWYRQTLGQGPEFLTYFQNEAQLEKSRLLSDRFSAERPKGSFSTLEIQRTEQGDSAMYLCASSRTYGARKDYEQYFGPGTRLTVT.

Only a few counts were recorded for this clone. The chain couples TRBV6-5 to TRBJ1-2; 9 bases line up with TRBD1. With V trimmed by 6 bases and J by 7 bases, 6 bases remained unmatched. The CDR3 is 13 amino acids. Per germline, CDR1 MNHEY and CDR2 SVGAGI. DNA for the CDR3: TGTGCCAGCAGCATCGGGACAGGGTTTGGCTACACCTTC. Its protein is CASSIGTGFGYTF.

The chain is built from TRBV6-1 and TRBJ2-2, with 11 bases aligning to TRBD2. Unmatched junction bases numbered 5, after V lost 2 bases and J lost 6 bases. Germline CDR1 is MNHNS and CDR2 is SASEGT. The CDR3 has 16 residues. The CDR3 spells CASSESSGRAAGELFF. In nucleotides, the CDR3 is TGTGCCAGCAGTGAAAGTAGCGGGAGGGCCGCCGGGGAGCTGTTTTTT.

The rearrangement joins TRBV7-6 to TRBJ2-1, with TRBD2 identical over 9 bases. V dropped 4 bases and J dropped 9; count of bases not matched to a gene: 4. CDR1 is SGHVS, CDR2 FNYEAQ, per germline. The CDR3 contains 13 residues. The CDR3, as DNA: TGTGCCAGCAGCTCAGTAGCGGGAGCTGAGCAGTTCTTC. This codes for CASSSVAGAEQFF.

This chain joins TRBV7-9 and TRBJ2-3; 8 bases agree with TRBD1. The CDR3 sequence is 15 residues long. J gave up 0 bases and V 5 bases, and 4 bases lay outside the gene matches. The germline V gene encodes CDR1 SEHNR and CDR2 FQNEAQ (reference sequence). Here the CDR3 DNA reads TGTGCCAGCAGCACCGGGGACAGGAGCACAGATACGCAGTATTTT. This gives the protein CASSTGDRSTDTQYF.

This chain uses TRBV6-6 with TRBJ1-2, with D uncertain. Trimming shortened V by 2 bases and J by 2 bases, and 12 bases separated the two germline ends. CDR1 MNHNY and CDR2 SVGAGI come from the germline V gene (reference sequence). The CDR3 spans 15 residues. CDR3 sequence reads: CASSYSGEGNYGYTF. The CDR3 coding sequence is TGTGCCAGCAGTTACAGCGGGGAAGGGAACTATGGCTACACCTTC.

J is TRBJ2-5 and V is TRBV7-3, with 13 bases that match TRBD2. Germline CDR1 and CDR2: SGHTA and FQGTGA. The length of the CDR3 is 17 residues. Trimming at V came to 5 bases and at J to 5 bases, leaving 11 bases not matched to a gene. The CDR3, as DNA: TGTGCCAGCAGCCCTAAGCCGGGACTAGCGGGATTGGAGACCCAGTACTTC. This codes for CASSPKPGLAGLETQYF.

This sequence joins TRBV19 and TRBJ2-1, with TRBD2 matching 10 bases. The CDR3 sequence is 16 residues long. J gave up 7 bases and V 4 bases, and 10 bases lay outside the gene matches. The germline CDR1 and CDR2 sequences are LNHDA and SQIVND (reference sequence). The DNA of the CDR3 is TGTGCCAGTAGTACTTCTTCTAGCGGGAGTAAAAATGAGCAGTTCTTC. Protein sequence: CASSTSSSGSKNEQFF.

The chain combines TRBV7-3 with TRBJ2-3; maybe TRBD1 (6 bases). Germline CDR1 SGHTA, CDR2 FQGTGA. With 2 bases removed from V and 3 bases from J, the gap between germline ends came to 12 bases. This CDR3 comprises 15 residues. The CDR3 is CASSLSGRGTDTQYF. The CDR3 DNA is TGTGCCAGCAGCTTATCAGGCAGGGGAACAGATACGCAGTATTTT.

This chain joins TRBV2 and TRBJ1-5; 9 bases line up with TRBD1. V lost 3 bases and J lost 6; bases outside the gene matches: 3. The CDR3 spans 14 residues. The V gene's germline CDR1 is SNHLY and CDR2 FYNNEI. This CDR3 is CASSEGQGFQPQHF. As DNA, the CDR3 is TGTGCCAGCAGTGAGGGACAGGGATTTCAGCCCCAGCATTTT.

A single count supports this clone. V and J are TRBV7-6 and TRBJ2-7; D gene unclear. The germline CDR1 and CDR2 sequences are SGHVS and FNYEAQ. CDR3 length equals 13 residues. V was shortened by 2 bases and J by 2 bases, with 7 bases between the two germline ends. The CDR3 region is CASSLRVPYEQYF. The CDR3 DNA follows: TGTGCCAGCAGCTTAAGGGTCCCCTACGAGCAGTACTTC.

This clone turned up a few times. The V gene is TRBV5-1, the J gene TRBJ1-2, with a tentative D call TRBD1 (6 bases). This CDR3 region has 13 residues. Germline V gives CDR1 SGHRS, CDR2 YFSETQ. V lost 4 bases and J lost 3, with 10 bases in between. CDR3 loop: CASSPSGDYGYTF. CDR3 sequence (DNA): TGCGCCAGCAGCCCCTCAGGGGACTATGGCTACACCTTC.